These T cell receptor beta chains were read from a single sample in a study of control samples from healthy donors and cancer patients. Clones were read by immunoSEQ multiplex PCR, and TCRdb kept only the in-frame ones, dropping some. The sample records about 170,000 clones, 75% to 95% being singletons. The sequencing input was blood. These receptors came from a woman aged 25 to 45 in good health. The CDR3 runs from the conserved cysteine through the conserved F or W. D genes are given only for firm matches. Clone size is shown for a subset of rows, as once, few, many or a class of expanded clone.

j_call	v_call	clone_size	d_call	cdr3_aa	cdr3_nt
TRBJ2-7	TRBV21-1	.	.	CASSKLPSETYEQYF	TGTGCCAGCAGCAAACTCCCTAGCGAGACCTACGAGCAGTACTTC
TRBJ1-2	TRBV6-2/TRBV6-3	.	TRBD1	CASSYKGRGYGYTF	TGTGCCAGCAGTTATAAGGGCAGGGGGTATGGCTACACCTTC
TRBJ1-1	TRBV19	.	TRBD1	CASSVDRAGNTEAFF	TGTGCCAGTAGTGTAGACAGGGCTGGGAACACTGAAGCTTTCTTT
TRBJ2-7	TRBV2	once	TRBD1	CASRKDRGLSYEQYF	TGTGCCAGCAGGAAAGACAGGGGGCTATCCTACGAGCAGTACTTC
TRBJ2-1	TRBV4-3	.	TRBD2	CASSQGTSGSPEQFF	TGCGCCAGCAGCCAAGGGACTAGCGGGAGTCCTGAGCAGTTCTTC
TRBJ2-5	TRBV7-2	.	TRBD2	CASSLALAGRETQYF	TGTGCCAGCAGCTTAGCCTTAGCGGGAAGGGAGACCCAGTACTTC
TRBJ1-1	TRBV27	.	.	CASSLIWEAEAFF	TGTGCCAGCAGTCTGATCTGGGAGGCTGAAGCTTTCTTT
TRBJ2-1	TRBV4-1	.	TRBD2	CASSQGGTRAYNEQFF	TGCGCCAGCAGCCAAGGGGGGACTAGAGCTTACAATGAGCAGTTCTTC
TRBJ2-5	TRBV28	.	TRBD1	CASSNRGSQETQYF	TGTGCCAGCAGTAACAGGGGTAGCCAAGAGACCCAGTACTTC
TRBJ2-7	TRBV7-2	.	TRBD1	CASTSTGGAYEQYF	TGTGCCAGCACCTCGACAGGGGGCGCCTACGAGCAGTACTTC
TRBJ1-2	TRBV6-5	.	.	CASSQRSAGYTF	TGTGCCAGCAGTCAGCGGTCTGCTGGCTACACCTTC
TRBJ2-2	TRBV19	.	.	CASIPMGDTGELFF	TGTGCCAGTATTCCTATGGGGGACACCGGGGAGCTGTTTTTT
TRBJ2-6	TRBV5-6	.	.	CASTIFSGANVLTF	TGTGCCAGCACCATCTTCTCTGGGGCCAACGTCCTGACTTTC
TRBJ1-1	TRBV15	few	TRBD1	CATSRDRGGGTEAFF	TGTGCCACCAGCAGGGACAGGGGAGGAGGCACTGAAGCTTTCTTT
TRBJ2-1	TRBV13	.	TRBD2	CASSPPSGGYNEQFF	TGTGCCAGCAGCCCCCCTAGCGGGGGTTACAATGAGCAGTTCTTC
TRBJ1-5	TRBV6-5	.	.	CASRPGQASNQPQHF	TGTGCCAGCAGACCGGGACAAGCAAGCAATCAGCCCCAGCATTTT
TRBJ1-2	TRBV7-2	.	.	CASSLAVNREDGYTF	TGTGCCAGCAGCTTAGCGGTGAACAGGGAAGATGGCTACACCTTC
TRBJ1-2	TRBV5-1	.	.	CASSLGGAGYTF	TGCGCCAGCAGCTTGGGGGGCGCTGGCTACACCTTC
TRBJ1-5	TRBV5-6	.	.	CASSLGGGGQPQHF	TGTGCCAGCAGCTTGGGAGGGGGTGGTCAGCCCCAGCATTTT
TRBJ2-7	TRBV6-5	.	.	CASSYSPPGRSYEQYF	TGTGCCAGCAGTTACTCCCCCCCGGGAAGGTCCTACGAGCAGTACTTC
TRBJ1-6	TRBV9	.	.	CASSVVGANSPLHF	TGTGCCAGCAGCGTAGTGGGGGCCAATTCACCCCTCCACTTT
TRBJ1-6	TRBV7-9	.	TRBD1	CASSLQGADSPLHF	TGTGCCAGCAGCTTACAGGGGGCGGATTCACCCCTCCACTTT
TRBJ1-2	TRBV3-1/TRBV3-2	.	.	CASSQARDGYTF	TGTGCCAGCAGCCAAGCAAGGGATGGCTACACCTTC
TRBJ2-3	TRBV6-1	few	.	CASSELTGTDTQYF	TGTGCCAGCAGTGAACTGACAGGCACAGATACGCAGTATTTT
TRBJ2-7	TRBV9	.	.	CASSVLGQSYEQYF	TGTGCCAGCAGCGTACTCGGACAGTCCTACGAGCAGTACTTC
TRBJ2-3	TRBV18	few	.	CASSRLASTDTQYF	TGTGCCAGCTCTCGACTGGCTAGCACAGATACGCAGTATTTT
TRBJ2-2	TRBV25-1	.	TRBD1	CASSLGQGSGELFF	TGTGCCAGCAGTTTGGGACAGGGGTCCGGGGAGCTGTTTTTT
TRBJ1-5	TRBV27	.	.	CASSFQSNQPQHF	TGTGCCAGCAGTTTCCAAAGCAATCAGCCCCAGCATTTT
TRBJ2-7	TRBV30	.	.	CAWSVQSYEQYF	TGTGCCTGGAGTGTCCAGTCCTACGAGCAGTACTTC
TRBJ1-1	TRBV7-9	.	.	CASSLQEMGTEAFF	TGTGCCAGCAGCTTACAGGAGATGGGCACTGAAGCTTTCTTT
TRBJ1-1	TRBV5-1	.	.	CASTPRAPNTEAFF	TGCGCCAGCACCCCCCGGGCCCCGAACACTGAAGCTTTCTTT
TRBJ2-3	TRBV15	.	TRBD1	CATSRDRGGTDTQYF	TGTGCCACCAGTCGGGACAGGGGTGGCACAGATACGCAGTATTTT
TRBJ1-1	TRBV19	.	.	CASSTARVTEAFF	TGTGCCAGTAGCACCGCCAGGGTTACTGAAGCTTTCTTT
TRBJ2-5	TRBV6-4	.	TRBD1	CATSPGGQETQYF	TGTGCCACCTCCCCAGGGGGCCAAGAGACCCAGTACTTC
TRBJ2-5	TRBV12-3/TRBV12-4	.	.	CASTASEQETQYF	TGTGCCAGCACCGCTAGTGAACAAGAGACCCAGTACTTC
TRBJ1-2	TRBV28	.	.	CASSLFPASYGYTF	TGTGCCAGCAGTTTATTCCCGGCAAGCTATGGCTACACCTTC
TRBJ1-3	TRBV6-6	.	TRBD1	CASSDRDSGNTIYF	TGTGCCAGCAGTGACAGGGACTCTGGAAACACCATATATTTT
TRBJ2-1	TRBV4-2	.	TRBD2	CASSLTSGTSNEQFF	TGTGCCAGCAGCCTGACTAGCGGGACATCCAATGAGCAGTTCTTC
TRBJ1-5	TRBV30	.	TRBD1	CAWSDRGYSNQPQHF	TGTGCCTGGAGTGACAGGGGCTATAGCAATCAGCCCCAGCATTTT
TRBJ2-7	TRBV27	.	.	CASGTGTAAYEQYF	TGTGCCAGCGGAACCGGGACGGCGGCCTACGAGCAGTACTTC
TRBJ2-1	TRBV19	.	TRBD2	CASSIETSGRGEQFF	TGTGCCAGTAGTATCGAGACTAGCGGGAGAGGTGAGCAGTTCTTC
TRBJ2-3	TRBV6-5	.	TRBD1	CASSLRQGADTQYF	TGTGCCAGCAGTCTAAGACAGGGCGCAGATACGCAGTATTTT